Listed below are T cell receptor beta chains from one sample, sequenced in a study of response to subunit inactivated influenza vaccine. MiXCR, run by TCRdb on the RT-PCR reads, gives a single entry per CDR3 protein. The sample includes about 570,000 distinct CDR3 sequences, around 10% of them seen just once. The same sample was also used in a study of T cells expressing NK-cell markers.

The sequenced sample was PBMCs from blood, obtained on the day of vaccination. These receptor sequences come from a middle-aged man who received an inactivated influenza vaccine. CDR3s include the opening cysteine and the closing phenylalanine or tryptophan. A D gene is named only where the DNA matches it firmly. Not all rows give a size; the values are once, few, many and, for expanded clones, a class.

size	V	D	J	DNA	CDR3
few	TRBV9	TRBD2	TRBJ2-6	TGTGCCAGCAGCCTAGCGGGCAGTTCCGGGGGGGCCAACGTCCTGACTTTC	CASSLAGSSGGANVLTF
NA	TRBV6-2/TRBV6-3	TRBD2	TRBJ2-5	TGTGCCAGCAGTTACTTAGCGGGAGGGCCTCTGAAGACCCAGTACTTC	CASSYLAGGPLKTQYF
NA	TRBV24-1	NA	TRBJ2-3	TGTGCCACCAGGGAGGGACTCACAGATACGCAGTATTTT	CATREGLTDTQYF
NA	TRBV12-3/TRBV12-4	NA	TRBJ1-1	TGTGCCAGCAGTTTAGGAACTGGGTACGGCACTGAAGCTTTCTTT	CASSLGTGYGTEAFF
NA	TRBV5-1	NA	TRBJ2-7	TGCGCCAGCAGCTTGGAGCAGGTCAACTACGAGCAGTACTTC	CASSLEQVNYEQYF
few	TRBV18	NA	TRBJ2-4	TGTGCCAGCTCACCACAAGCGAACATTCAGTACTTC	CASSPQANIQYF
few	TRBV10-3	NA	TRBJ1-4	TGTGCCATCAGTGAAGGAGGAGGGCCTAATGAAAAACTGTTTTTT	CAISEGGGPNEKLFF
few	TRBV7-2	TRBD2	TRBJ2-1	TGTGCCAGCAGCTTGCAAGCGGGGTCCTACAATGAGCAGTTCTTC	CASSLQAGSYNEQFF
NA	TRBV12-3/TRBV12-4	NA	TRBJ1-4	TGTGCCAGCAGTCAATCCCAGGGGATGAAGGAAAAACTGTTTTTT	CASSQSQGMKEKLFF
few	TRBV20-1	NA	TRBJ2-1	TGCAGTGCTAGAGACACAAGGACGGGCAGAGGGGAGCAGTTCTTC	CSARDTRTGRGEQFF
few	TRBV9	NA	TRBJ1-3	TGTGCCAGCAGCCCCACCTCGGAGGACACCATATATTTT	CASSPTSEDTIYF
NA	TRBV6-1	TRBD1	TRBJ2-7	TGTGCCAGCAGTGAAGCGGACAGGGGGCTCCGCGAGCAGTACTTC	CASSEADRGLREQYF
NA	TRBV5-5	NA	TRBJ1-2	TGTGCCAGCAGCTTGGATTTGGGCACCCATGGCTACACCTTC	CASSLDLGTHGYTF
once	TRBV2	TRBD2	TRBJ2-3	TGTGCCAGCAGTTTAGCGGGAGGTGTGGTAGATACGCAGTATTTT	CASSLAGGVVDTQYF
NA	TRBV7-9	NA	TRBJ2-1	TGTGCCAGCAGCCCCCCAAGGGGTCGCAATGAGCAGTTCTTC	CASSPPRGRNEQFF
NA	TRBV5-5	TRBD2	TRBJ2-5	TGTGCCAGCAGCTTCGGTCTAGCGGGAGTTTTAGAGACCCAGTACTTC	CASSFGLAGVLETQYF
few	TRBV2	NA	TRBJ1-2	TGTGCCAGCAGTGTGGTTGGCTACACCTTC	CASSVVGYTF
few	TRBV4-1	NA	TRBJ2-5	TGCGCCAGCAGCCAGACCACCGGACCGTCTGGGGAGACCCAGTACTTC	CASSQTTGPSGETQYF